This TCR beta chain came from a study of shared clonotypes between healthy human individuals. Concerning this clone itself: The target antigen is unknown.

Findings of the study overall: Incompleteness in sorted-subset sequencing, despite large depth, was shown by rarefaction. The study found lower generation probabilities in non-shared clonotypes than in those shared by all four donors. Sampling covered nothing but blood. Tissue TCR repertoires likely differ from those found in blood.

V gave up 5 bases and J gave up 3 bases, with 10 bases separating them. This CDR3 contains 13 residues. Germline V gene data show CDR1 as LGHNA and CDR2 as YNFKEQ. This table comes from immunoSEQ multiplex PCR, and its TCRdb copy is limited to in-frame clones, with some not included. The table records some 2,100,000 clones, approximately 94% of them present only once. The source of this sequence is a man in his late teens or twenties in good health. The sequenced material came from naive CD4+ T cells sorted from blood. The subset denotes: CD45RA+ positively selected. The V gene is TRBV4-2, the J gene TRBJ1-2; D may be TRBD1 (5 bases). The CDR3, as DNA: TGTGCCAGCAGCTTGGGGGAGGACTATGGCTACACCTTC. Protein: CASSLGEDYGYTF.